This T cell receptor (beta chain) is from a study of CD8+CD57+ T cells in acquired aplastic anemia. Turning to the study itself: Mean yield of DNA from sorted CD4+ and CD8+ cells was 2.5 to 4 ug. Study-wide points: The same twenty-nine CD8+ CDR3 sequences occurred in patients and in controls.

As to this clonotype: Antigen unknown.

CDR1 MGHDK and CDR2 SYGVNS come from the germline V gene. The CDR3 has 14 residues. V shed 8 bases and J shed 11 bases, with 24 bases lying between them. TCR beta VDJ and CDR3 were profiled, and genomic DNA was the template. TCRdb independently ran MiXCR on the reads; one entry per CDR3 protein. The profile shows a few hundred thousand distinct CDR3 sequences, approximately 70% of them singletons. This clonotype was obtained from a human donor in good health, serving as a control. The sequenced sample consisted of sorted CD4+, CD8+, or CD8+CD57+ T cells (not recorded which) from PBMCs. The genes are TRBV25-1 and TRBJ1-1; D might be TRBD1 (6 bases). The CDR3: CASAGGLSTAKAFF. The CDR3 DNA is TGTGCCAGCGCGGGGGGCCTAAGCACAGCTAAGGCTTTCTTT.